These 13 T cell receptor beta chains were sequenced from one sample in a study of cytomegalovirus exposure and HLA in healthy donors. Researchers ran the PCR with 60 Vbeta and 13 Jbeta primers. Generated by immunoSEQ multiplex PCR, the TCRdb table keeps only in-frame clones and is missing some. Here the sample spans 95,000 to 150,000 clones, about three quarters being singletons. Sequencing input: PBMCs. The receptors stem from a woman between 40 and 50 years old in good health and CMV-seronegative.

Note on this clone: One end of the junction varies from germline; a read error may be responsible. The chain uses TRBV7-9 and TRBJ2-2; weak D call: TRBD2 (6 bases). Germline V lookup: CDR1 SEHNR, CDR2 FQNEAQ (reference sequence). The CDR3 has 17 amino acids. CDR3: CSSSSPTSLPSSGELFF. CDR3 sequence (DNA): TGTTCCAGCAGCTCGCCGACTAGTCTCCCCTCCTCCGGGGAGCTGTTTTTT. Full variable domain (rest looked up from reference TRBV7-9 and TRBJ2-2): DTGVSQNPRHKITKRGQNVTFRCDPISEHNRLYWYRQTLGQGPEFLTYFQNEAQLEKSRLLSDRFSAERPKGSFSTLEIQRTEQGDSAMYLCSSSSPTSLPSSGELFFGEGSRLTVL.

The rearrangement joins TRBV2 to TRBJ1-4; D is undetermined. The length of the CDR3 is 14 residues. CDR1 is SNHLY, CDR2 FYNNEI, per germline. The germline V and J ends were trimmed by 7 bases and 0 bases, with 9 bases remaining between them. CDR3 nucleotide sequence: TGTGCCAGCAAAGTCGGTGCAACTAATGAAAAACTGTTTTTT. Amino acid sequence: CASKVGATNEKLFF.

The chain carries TRBV6-1 and TRBJ2-3; TRBD1 matches 8 bases. CDR3 size: 14 residues. Germline V gene sequence: CDR1 MNHNS, CDR2 SASEGT. V dropped 6 bases and J dropped 2; count of bases not matched to a gene: 4. The CDR3 sequence is CASRETGVTDTQYF. The CDR3 DNA reads TGTGCCAGCAGGGAGACAGGGGTCACAGATACGCAGTATTTT.

V and J are TRBV7-9 and TRBJ1-1; TRBD1 is a possible D gene (6 bases). Germline V gene sequence: CDR1 SEHNR, CDR2 FQNEAQ (reference sequence). The CDR3 has 14 residues. Deletions cut 5 bases from V and 7 bases from J, with 17 bases between. CDR3 nucleotide sequence: TGTGCCAGCAGCGCTCTAACTAGGGACAATGAAGCTTTCTTT. Protein product: CASSALTRDNEAFF. Full variable domain (rest looked up from reference TRBV7-9 and TRBJ1-1): DTGVSQNPRHKITKRGQNVTFRCDPISEHNRLYWYRQTLGQGPEFLTYFQNEAQLEKSRLLSDRFSAERPKGSFSTLEIQRTEQGDSAMYLCASSALTRDNEAFFGQGTRLTVV.

Here the CDR3 reads CASSKARGGSLMYNEQFF. CDR3 DNA: TGTGCCAGTAGTAAGGCCCGCGGCGGGAGTTTGATGTACAATGAGCAGTTCTTC. This chain connects TRBV19 to TRBJ2-1; 7 nucleotides line up with TRBD2. The junction had 16 bases not matched to a gene; V was cut back by 4 bases and J by 4 bases. Germline CDR1 and CDR2: LNHDA and SQIVND (reference sequence). This CDR3 comprises 18 residues.

The chain employs TRBV5-1 and TRBJ2-2, with 7 positions matching TRBD2. Germline CDR1 SGHRS, CDR2 YFSETQ. V was pared by 2 bases and J by 6 bases, with 10 bases of the junction left unmatched. This CDR3 comprises 16 residues. The CDR3 here is CASSLDGGDTAGELFF. DNA for the CDR3: TGCGCCAGCAGCTTAGATGGGGGGGATACCGCCGGGGAGCTGTTTTTT.

The chain joins TRBV6-1 to TRBJ2-7; the match to TRBD2 covers 10 bases. The V segment lost 5 bases and the J segment 3 bases; nucleotides outside the gene matches: 4. Germline CDR1 and CDR2: MNHNS and SASEGT. The CDR3 contains 14 residues. CDR3 residues: CASSSSGSLYEQYF. The CDR3 nucleotides read TGTGCCAGCAGTTCTAGCGGGAGTCTCTACGAGCAGTACTTC.

The chain is built from TRBV10-1 and TRBJ2-7, with 10 nucleotides matching TRBD2. Germline values: CDR1 WNHNN, CDR2 SYGVQD (reference sequence). The CDR3 runs 14 residues. Trimming at V came to 5 bases and at J to 6 bases, leaving 7 bases not matched to a gene. The CDR3 coding sequence is TGCGCCAGCAGTAGGACTAGCGGAAAAACCGAGCAGTACTTC. It is translated as CASSRTSGKTEQYF.

This rearrangement joins TRBV28 to TRBJ2-1, with D uncertain. V was pared by 5 bases and J by 9 bases, with 11 bases between. The V gene's germline CDR1 is MDHEN and CDR2 SYDVKM. The CDR3 is 12 amino acids. Here the CDR3 DNA reads TGTGCCAGCAGTCTTTCGGTCTCTGAGCAGTTCTTC. Its protein is CASSLSVSEQFF.

J is TRBJ2-1 and V is TRBV7-2, with TRBD2 matching over 13 bases. V was pared by 2 bases and J by 0 bases, with 4 bases of the junction left unmatched. The CDR3 runs to 18 residues. Germline V gene sequence: CDR1 SGHTA, CDR2 FQGNSA. The CDR3 region is CASSLRLAGGPSYNEQFF. In DNA, the CDR3 is TGTGCCAGCAGCTTAAGACTAGCGGGAGGCCCCTCCTACAATGAGCAGTTCTTC. The full variable domain, rest sourced from reference TRBV7-2 and TRBJ2-1, is GAGVSQSPSNKVTEKGKDVELRCDPISGHTALYWYRQSLGQGLEFLIYFQGNSAPDKSGLPSDRFSAERTGGSVSTLTIQRTQQEDSAVYLCASSLRLAGGPSYNEQFFGPGTRLTVL.

The gene calls are TRBV19 and TRBJ2-1; D may be TRBD1 (5 bases). CDR1 LNHDA and CDR2 SQIVND come from the germline V gene (reference sequence). The CDR3 is 15 amino acids. Trimming cost V 7 bases and J 5 bases, with 18 bases left between them. CDR3 amino acids: CASKFWWGPNNEQFF. CDR3 bases: TGTGCCAGTAAATTTTGGTGGGGCCCGAACAATGAGCAGTTCTTC.

The rearrangement joins TRBV2 to TRBJ2-7, with D unresolved. Trimming took off 4 bases at V and 3 bases at J, with 7 bases between the two ends. CDR1 SNHLY and CDR2 FYNNEI come from the germline V gene. This CDR3 is built from 12 residues. CDR3 bases: TGTGCCAGCAGTGGGCAGGACTACGAGCAGTACTTC. It yields the protein CASSGQDYEQYF.

The chain combines TRBV18 with TRBJ1-1; D call uncertain. The CDR3 spans 14 residues. Germline-derived CDR1 and CDR2 are KGHSH and LQKENI. The germline V and J ends were trimmed by 6 bases and 2 bases, with 13 bases remaining between them. The chain's CDR3 is CASSAGRSNTEAFF. The CDR3 region has the DNA TGTGCCAGCTCTGCGGGTCGTTCTAACACTGAAGCTTTCTTT.